This TCR beta chain was observed in a study of blood T cell repertoires in COVID-19. As for the study in general: Whether acute or convalescent, the COVID-19 samples came from the United States, Italy and Spain.

Using immunoSEQ multiplex PCR, the repertoire was profiled, and TCRdb retains in-frame clones only, with some absent. Here the sample spans 200,000 to 250,000 clones, roughly 82% being singletons. Germline V gene sequence: CDR1 KGHSH, CDR2 LQKENI. J was trimmed by 3 bases and V by 3 bases; bases with no gene match: 1. CDR3 length: 14 amino acids. The chain joins TRBV18 to TRBJ1-2; 10 bases are a match to TRBD1. The receptor's source is a woman over 75 with active or convalescent COVID-19. Sequenced material: peripheral blood. CDR3 protein: CASSPGTGDYGYTF. The DNA for the CDR3 is TGTGCCAGCTCACCCGGGACAGGGGACTATGGCTACACCTTC.